This T cell receptor beta chain was captured in a study of metastatic and nonmetastatic thyroid tumors. TCRdb reanalyzed the PCR reads with MiXCR. Counted here are 53,000 or so clones, 20% occurring once; the ten biggest clones make up roughly 3.7%. Remarks on this clone: The target antigen is unknown.

This CDR3 is 14 amino acids long. Germline values: CDR1 DFQATT, CDR2 SNEGSKA (reference sequence). With 1 base removed from V and 6 bases from J, the gap between germline ends came to 16 bases. Each patient went into thyroid surgery without having received any treatment. Study findings and constraints: Significantly higher TCR beta diversity was reportedly seen in malignant thyroid tumors than benign nodules, in blood and tumor.

Sequenced: blood. This chain joins TRBV20-1 and TRBJ2-7; no clear D. This receptor was taken from a female donor with papillary thyroid cancer or a benign thyroid nodule (not recorded which). Some clones in this sample may be carry-over from other donors' samples. CDR3 DNA sequence: TGCAGTGCTAGAGCGGACCATATAACCTCCGAGCAGTACTTC. Protein sequence: CSARADHITSEQYF.